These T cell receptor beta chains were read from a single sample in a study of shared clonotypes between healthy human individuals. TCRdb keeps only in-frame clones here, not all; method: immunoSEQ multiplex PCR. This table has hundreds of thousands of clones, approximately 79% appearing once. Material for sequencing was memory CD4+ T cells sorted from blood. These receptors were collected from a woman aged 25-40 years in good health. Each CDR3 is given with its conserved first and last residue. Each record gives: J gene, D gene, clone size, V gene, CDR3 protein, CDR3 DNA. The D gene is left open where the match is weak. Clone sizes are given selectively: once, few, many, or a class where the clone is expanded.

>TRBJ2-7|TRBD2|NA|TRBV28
CASSPAIAGGYEQYF
TGTGCCAGCAGCCCGGCGATAGCGGGAGGCTACGAGCAGTACTTC
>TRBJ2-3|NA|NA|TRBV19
CASSILQSTDTQYF
TGTGCCAGTAGTATCTTGCAGTCCACAGATACGCAGTATTTT
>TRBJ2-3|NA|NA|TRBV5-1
CASSFDRASTDTQYF
TGCGCCAGCAGCTTCGACAGAGCTAGCACAGATACGCAGTATTTT
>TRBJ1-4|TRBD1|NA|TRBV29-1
CSVEVPGQGADEKLFF
TGCAGCGTTGAAGTCCCGGGACAGGGAGCGGATGAAAAACTGTTTTTT
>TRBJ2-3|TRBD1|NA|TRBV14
CASSRTGGDTQYF
TGTGCCAGCAGCCGCACAGGGGGAGATACGCAGTATTTT
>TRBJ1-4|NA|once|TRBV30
CAWSASWAGRIEKLFF
TGTGCCTGGAGCGCTAGCTGGGCAGGGAGGATTGAAAAACTGTTTTTT
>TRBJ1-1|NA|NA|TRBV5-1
CASSLLGKSTEAFF
TGCGCCAGCAGCTTGCTGGGGAAGAGCACTGAAGCTTTCTTT
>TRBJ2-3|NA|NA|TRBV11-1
CASSLRQPNTDTQYF
TGTGCCAGCAGCTTGCGCCAACCAAACACAGATACGCAGTATTTT
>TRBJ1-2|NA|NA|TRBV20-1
CSALYGYTF
TGCAGTGCATTATATGGCTACACCTTC
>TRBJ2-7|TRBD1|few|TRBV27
CASSRTGTGAYEQYF
TGTGCCAGCAGCAGAACCGGGACAGGAGCCTACGAGCAGTACTTC
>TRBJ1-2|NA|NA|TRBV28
CASRFILRELAYGYTF
TGTGCCAGCAGATTCATCCTCAGGGAACTCGCGTATGGCTACACCTTC
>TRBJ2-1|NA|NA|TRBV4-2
CASSQGLVGTGYNEQFF
TGTGCCAGCAGCCAGGGCCTCGTCGGGACTGGTTACAATGAGCAGTTCTTC
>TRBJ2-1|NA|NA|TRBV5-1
CASSLAPPDEQFF
TGCGCCAGCAGCTTGGCTCCCCCGGATGAGCAGTTCTTC
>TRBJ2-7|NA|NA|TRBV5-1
CASSPDPASYEQYF
TGCGCCAGCAGCCCCGACCCCGCGTCCTACGAGCAGTACTTC
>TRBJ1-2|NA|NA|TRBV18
CASSLGPEGYGYTF
TGTGCCAGCTCTCTCGGGCCTGAAGGGTATGGCTACACCTTC
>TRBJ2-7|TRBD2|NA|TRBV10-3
CAINQREGYEQYF
TGTGCCATCAACCAGCGGGAGGGCTACGAGCAGTACTTC
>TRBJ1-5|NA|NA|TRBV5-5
CASSPNEGSYQPQHF
TGTGCCAGCAGCCCCAACGAGGGGAGCTATCAGCCCCAGCATTTT
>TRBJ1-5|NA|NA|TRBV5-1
CASSYGGEGNQPQHF
TGCGCCAGCAGCTATGGGGGGGAAGGCAATCAGCCCCAGCATTTT
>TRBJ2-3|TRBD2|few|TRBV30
CAWRRGRMREGRTDTQYF
TGTGCCTGGAGACGCGGGAGGATGCGGGAGGGTCGCACAGATACGCAGTATTTT
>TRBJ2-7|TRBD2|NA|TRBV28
CASSFHGLAGTYEQYF
TGTGCCAGCAGTTTCCATGGACTAGCGGGAACCTACGAGCAGTACTTC
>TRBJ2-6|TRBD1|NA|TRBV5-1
CASSLGPGQAGGANVLTF
TGCGCCAGCAGCTTGGGTCCGGGACAGGCCGGTGGGGCCAACGTCCTGACTTTC
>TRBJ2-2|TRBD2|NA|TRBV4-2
CASSQAYGTSEITGELFF
TGTGCCAGCAGCCAAGCGTATGGGACTAGCGAGATCACCGGGGAGCTGTTTTTT